These 10 T cell receptor beta chains were sequenced from one sample in a study of beta chain features in type 1 diabetes. The investigators reverse transcribed all of the isolated RNA, so they sequenced expressed TCRB transcripts. Using immunoSEQ multiplex PCR, the repertoire was profiled, and TCRdb retains in-frame clones only, with some absent. The profile shows roughly 170,000 clones, less than 15% of them singletons. Sequencing was done on a sample of central memory CD4+ T cells from blood. The receptors stem from a woman between 18 and 30 years old in good health.

J is TRBJ2-6 and V is TRBV29-1; D perhaps matches TRBD1 (5 bases). Germline V gene lookup returns CDR1 SQVTM and CDR2 ANQGSEA. This CDR3 has 14 residues. With 6 bases removed from V and 1 base from J, the gap between germline ends came to 10 bases. CDR3: CSVGRQSGANVLTF. In DNA, the CDR3 is TGCAGCGTGGGCCGACAGTCTGGGGCCAACGTCCTGACTTTC.

The chain recombines TRBV2 with TRBJ2-3, with D perhaps TRBD1 (6 bases). Germline assignment: CDR1 SNHLY and CDR2 FYNNEI. The CDR3 consists of 17 residues. The germline V and J ends were trimmed by 3 bases and 4 bases, with 20 bases remaining between them. The CDR3 region is CASSDNLRTAGADTQYF. CDR3 nucleotide sequence: TGTGCCAGCAGTGATAACTTGAGGACAGCAGGGGCAGATACGCAGTATTTT.

The chain has TRBV5-1 and TRBJ2-7, with 9 positions matching TRBD1. Germline CDR1 reads SGHRS; CDR2 reads YFSETQ. This CDR3 comprises 15 residues. Germline trimming cut 4 bases from V and 5 bases from J; bases unmatched to any gene: 10. The CDR3 bases are TGCGCCAGCAGCGGGAGGGGGACAGGGCGTCACGAGCAGTACTTC. Residues: CASSGRGTGRHEQYF.

The CDR3 reads CASSSGGGGTEAFF. As DNA, the CDR3 is TGTGCCAGCAGCTCGGGAGGTGGGGGCACTGAAGCTTTCTTT. The V gene is TRBV7-2, the J gene TRBJ1-1; D possibly corresponds to TRBD1 (5 bases). Germline assignment: CDR1 SGHTA and CDR2 FQGNSA. Deletions cut 4 bases from V and 4 bases from J, with 13 bases between. The CDR3 length is 14 residues. Based on the CDR3 plus reference TRBV7-2 and TRBJ1-1, the full variable domain is GAGVSQSPSNKVTEKGKDVELRCDPISGHTALYWYRQSLGQGLEFLIYFQGNSAPDKSGLPSDRFSAERTGGSVSTLTIQRTQQEDSAVYLCASSSGGGGTEAFFGQGTRLTVV.

This clone was counted only a few times. The genes are TRBV5-1 and TRBJ2-1, with D perhaps TRBD2 (6 bases). V was clipped by 4 bases and J by 3 bases, with 14 bases between them. CDR1 is SGHRS, CDR2 YFSETQ, per germline. The CDR3 is made up of 15 amino acids. The CDR3 spells CASSIGPGDYNEQFF. CDR3 DNA sequence: TGCGCCAGCAGCATCGGGCCGGGGGACTACAATGAGCAGTTCTTC.

This clone was observed many times. Mismatch with germline at one junction end may stem from a read error. The rearrangement links TRBV28 to TRBJ2-1; 10 bases line up with TRBD1. The germline CDR1 and CDR2 sequences are MDHEN and SYDVKM. CDR3 length: 14 amino acids. DNA of the CDR3: TGTGCCAGCAGTCGCCGGACAGGGGGTAATGGGCAGTTCTTC. Encoded protein: CASSRRTGGNGQFF.

This clone was recorded a few times. The chain recombines TRBV13 with TRBJ2-6; D not certain. This CDR3 region has 16 residues. Trimming took 1 base from V and 0 from J, leaving 7 bases between them. The germline V gene encodes CDR1 PRHDT and CDR2 FYEKMQ (reference sequence). The CDR3 sequence: CASSLVPRSGANVLTF. The CDR3 DNA reads as TGTGCCAGCAGCTTAGTTCCGCGCTCTGGGGCCAACGTCCTGACTTTC.

This clone turned up a few times. The V call is TRBV4-1, the J call TRBJ2-7; TRBD2 agrees at 11 bases. Unmatched junction bases numbered 4, after V lost 0 bases and J lost 6 bases. Germline CDR1 is MGHRA and CDR2 is YSYEKL. The length of the CDR3 is 15 residues. The CDR3 spells CASSQEEGLAAEQYF. CDR3 nucleotide sequence: TGCGCCAGCAGCCAAGAAGAGGGACTAGCGGCCGAGCAGTACTTC.

In this sample, this clone turned up a few times. Within the sample, other DNA sequences also encode this same CDR3. The V and J genes are TRBV28 and TRBJ1-1, with D maybe TRBD1 (6 bases). Germline CDR1 reads MDHEN; CDR2 reads SYDVKM. V lost 2 bases and J lost 5, with 12 bases in between. This CDR3 is 14 amino acids long. This chain's CDR3 is CASSLIQGRTEAFF. The CDR3 nucleotides are TGTGCCAGCAGTTTAATTCAGGGGCGGACTGAAGCTTTCTTT.

This sequence joins TRBV27 and TRBJ1-5; maybe TRBD1 (6 bases). Germline V gene lookup returns CDR1 MNHEY and CDR2 SMNVEV (reference sequence). CDR3 length: 15 residues. The V and J ends lost 7 bases and 3 bases respectively, with 16 bases between them. The CDR3 DNA follows: TGTGCCAGCAACCCCGCGGGGGCCTACAATCAGCCCCAGCATTTT. It is translated as CASNPAGAYNQPQHF.